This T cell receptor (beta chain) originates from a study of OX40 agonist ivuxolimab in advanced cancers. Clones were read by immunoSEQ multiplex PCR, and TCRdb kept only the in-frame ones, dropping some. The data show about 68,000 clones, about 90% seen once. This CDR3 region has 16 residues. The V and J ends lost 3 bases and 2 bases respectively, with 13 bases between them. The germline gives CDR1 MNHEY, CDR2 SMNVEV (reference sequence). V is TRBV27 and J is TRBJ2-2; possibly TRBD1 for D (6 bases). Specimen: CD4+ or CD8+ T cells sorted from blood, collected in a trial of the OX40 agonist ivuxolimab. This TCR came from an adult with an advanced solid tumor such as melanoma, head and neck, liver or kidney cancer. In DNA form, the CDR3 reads TGTGCCAGCAGTTTCGGACAGCCCCGAAACACCGGGGAGCTGTTTTTT. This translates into CASSFGQPRNTGELFF.